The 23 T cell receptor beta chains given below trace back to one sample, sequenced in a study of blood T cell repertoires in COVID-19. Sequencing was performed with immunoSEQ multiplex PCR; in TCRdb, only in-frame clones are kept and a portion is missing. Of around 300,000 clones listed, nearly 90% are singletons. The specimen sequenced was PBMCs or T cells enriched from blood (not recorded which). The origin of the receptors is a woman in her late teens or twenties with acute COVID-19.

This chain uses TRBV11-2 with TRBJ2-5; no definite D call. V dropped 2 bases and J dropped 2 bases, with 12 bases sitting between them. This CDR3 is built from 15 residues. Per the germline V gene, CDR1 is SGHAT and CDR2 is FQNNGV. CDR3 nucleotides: TGTGCCAGCAGCTTATTATTTCGCGCTCAAGAGACCCAGTACTTC. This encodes CASSLLFRAQETQYF. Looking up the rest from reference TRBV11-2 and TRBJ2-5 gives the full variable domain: EAGVAQSPRYKIIEKRQSVAFWCNPISGHATLYWYQQILGQGPKLLIQFQNNGVVDDSQLPKDRFSAERLKGVDSTLKIQPAKLEDSAVYLCASSLLFRAQETQYFGPGTRLLVL.

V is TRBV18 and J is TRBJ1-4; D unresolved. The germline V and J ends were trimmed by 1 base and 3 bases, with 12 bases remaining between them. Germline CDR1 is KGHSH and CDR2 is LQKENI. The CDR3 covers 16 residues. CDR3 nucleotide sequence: TGTGCCAGCTCACCACGAAAACTGTCCCCTAATGAAAAACTGTTTTTT. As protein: CASSPRKLSPNEKLFF.

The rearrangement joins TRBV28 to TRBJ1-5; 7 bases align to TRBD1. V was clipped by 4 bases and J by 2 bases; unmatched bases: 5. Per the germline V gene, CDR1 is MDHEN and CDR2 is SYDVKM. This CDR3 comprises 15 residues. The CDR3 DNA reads TGTGCCAGCAGTTCAGGGGGAGCGGGCAATCAGCCCCAGCATTTT. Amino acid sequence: CASSSGGAGNQPQHF.

CDR3 loop: CASSKGRGNQPQHF. CDR3 nucleotides: TGTGCCAGCAGCAAAGGGAGGGGCAATCAGCCCCAGCATTTT. The chain is built from TRBV21-1 and TRBJ1-5. TRBV21-1 is noted as a pseudogene. The CDR3 length is 14 residues.

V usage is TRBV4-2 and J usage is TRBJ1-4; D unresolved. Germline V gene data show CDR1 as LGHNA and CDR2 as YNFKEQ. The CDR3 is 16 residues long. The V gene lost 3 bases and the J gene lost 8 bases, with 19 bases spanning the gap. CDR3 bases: TGTGCCAGCAGCCAGAACCCGGGAGCGCCTGGGGAAAAACTGTTTTTT. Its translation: CASSQNPGAPGEKLFF.

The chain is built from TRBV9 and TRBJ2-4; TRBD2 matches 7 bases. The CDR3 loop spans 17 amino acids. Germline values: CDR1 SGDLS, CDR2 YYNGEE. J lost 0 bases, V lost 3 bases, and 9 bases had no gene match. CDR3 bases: TGTGCCAGCAGCGATACCCCCCGGGGGGAAGCCAAAAACATTCAGTACTTC. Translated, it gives CASSDTPRGEAKNIQYF.

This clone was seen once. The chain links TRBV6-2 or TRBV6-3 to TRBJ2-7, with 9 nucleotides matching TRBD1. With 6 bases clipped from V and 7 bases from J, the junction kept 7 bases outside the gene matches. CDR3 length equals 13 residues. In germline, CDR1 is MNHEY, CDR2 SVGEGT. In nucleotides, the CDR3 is TGTGCCAGCAGCGACAGGGGGATGGGGGAGCAGTACTTC. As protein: CASSDRGMGEQYF.

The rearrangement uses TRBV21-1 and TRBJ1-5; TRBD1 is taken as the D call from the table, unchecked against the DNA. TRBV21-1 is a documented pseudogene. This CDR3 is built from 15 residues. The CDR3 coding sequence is TGTGCCAGCAGCATCGCAGGGGATCACAGACAGCCCCAGCATTTT. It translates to CASSIAGDHRQPQHF.

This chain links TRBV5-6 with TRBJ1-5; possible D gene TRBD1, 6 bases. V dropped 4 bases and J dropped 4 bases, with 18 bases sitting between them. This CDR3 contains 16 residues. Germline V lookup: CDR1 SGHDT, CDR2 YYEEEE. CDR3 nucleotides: TGTGCCAGCAGCCCCAGTGGGGACAAGGGAAATCAGCCCCAGCATTTT. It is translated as CASSPSGDKGNQPQHF.

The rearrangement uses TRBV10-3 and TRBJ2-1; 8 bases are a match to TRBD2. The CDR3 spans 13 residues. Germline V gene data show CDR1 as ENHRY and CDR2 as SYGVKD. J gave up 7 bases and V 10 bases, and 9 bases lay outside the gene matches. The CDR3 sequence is CATGGGERNEQFF. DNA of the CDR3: TGTGCCACCGGGGGGGGAGAGAGGAATGAGCAGTTCTTC.

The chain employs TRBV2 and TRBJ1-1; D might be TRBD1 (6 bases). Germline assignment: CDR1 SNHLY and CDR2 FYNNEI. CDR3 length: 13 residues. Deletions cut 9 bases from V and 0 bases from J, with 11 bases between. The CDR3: CASYRDLNTEAFF. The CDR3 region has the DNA TGTGCCAGTTACAGGGATTTGAACACTGAAGCTTTCTTT.

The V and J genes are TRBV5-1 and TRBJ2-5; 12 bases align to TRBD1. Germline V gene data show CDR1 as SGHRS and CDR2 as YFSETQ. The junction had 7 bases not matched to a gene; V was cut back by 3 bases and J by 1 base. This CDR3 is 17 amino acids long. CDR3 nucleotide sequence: TGCGCCAGCAGCTCGGGGACAGGGGGCGCCCCCCAAGAGACCCAGTACTTC. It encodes CASSSGTGGAPQETQYF.

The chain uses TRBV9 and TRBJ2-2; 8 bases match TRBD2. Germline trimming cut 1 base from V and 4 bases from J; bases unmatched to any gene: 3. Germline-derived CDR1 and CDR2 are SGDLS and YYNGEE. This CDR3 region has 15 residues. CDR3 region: CASSVSGSSTGELFF. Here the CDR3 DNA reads TGTGCCAGCAGCGTAAGCGGGAGTAGCACCGGGGAGCTGTTTTTT. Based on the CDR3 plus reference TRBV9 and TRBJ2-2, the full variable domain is DSGVTQTPKHLITATGQRVTLRCSPRSGDLSVYWYQQSLDQGLQFLIQYYNGEERAKGNILERFSAQQFPDLHSELNLSSLELGDSALYFCASSVSGSSTGELFFGEGSRLTVL.

CDR3 bases: TGTGCCAGCAGCCCGGGACAGGGTTATGAAAAACTGTTTTTT. Translation gives CASSPGQGYEKLFF. The J gene is TRBJ1-4, the V gene TRBV11-2, with 9 bases aligning to TRBD1. The CDR3 runs to 14 residues. Germline-derived CDR1 and CDR2 are SGHAT and FQNNGV. Trimming removed 5 bases from V and 6 bases from J; junction bases left unmatched: 4.

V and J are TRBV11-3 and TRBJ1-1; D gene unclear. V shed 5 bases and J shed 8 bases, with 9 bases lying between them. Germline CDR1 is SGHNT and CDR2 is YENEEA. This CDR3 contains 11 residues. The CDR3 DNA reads TGTGCCAGCAGCGCCATAGAGGAAGCTTTCTTT. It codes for CASSAIEEAFF.

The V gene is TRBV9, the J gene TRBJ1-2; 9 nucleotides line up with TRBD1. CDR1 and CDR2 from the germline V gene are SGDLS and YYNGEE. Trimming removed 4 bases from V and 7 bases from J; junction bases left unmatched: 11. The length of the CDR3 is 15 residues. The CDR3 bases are TGTGCCAGCAGCTTGACCGGGACAGGGCCCGGTGGCTACACCTTC. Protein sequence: CASSLTGTGPGGYTF.

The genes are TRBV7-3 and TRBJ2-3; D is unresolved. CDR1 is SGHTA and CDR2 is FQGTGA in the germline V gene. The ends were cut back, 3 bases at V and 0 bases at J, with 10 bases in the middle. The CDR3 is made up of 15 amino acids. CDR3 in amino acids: CASSLRSRSTDTQYF. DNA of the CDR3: TGTGCCAGCAGCTTGAGGTCTAGAAGCACAGATACGCAGTATTTT.

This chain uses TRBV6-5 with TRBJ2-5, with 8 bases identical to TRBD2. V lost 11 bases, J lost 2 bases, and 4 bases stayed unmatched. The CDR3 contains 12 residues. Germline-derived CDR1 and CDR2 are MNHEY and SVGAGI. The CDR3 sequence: CAGRGGQETQYF. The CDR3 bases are TGTGCCGGGCGCGGGGGGCAAGAGACCCAGTACTTC.

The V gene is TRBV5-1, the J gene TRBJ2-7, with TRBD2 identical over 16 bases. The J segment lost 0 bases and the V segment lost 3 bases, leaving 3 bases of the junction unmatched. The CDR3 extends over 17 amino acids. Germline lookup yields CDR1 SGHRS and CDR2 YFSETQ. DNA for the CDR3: TGCGCCAGCAGCTGGGGGACTAGCGGGAGGGTCTCCTACGAGCAGTACTTC. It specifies CASSWGTSGRVSYEQYF.

The chain's CDR3 is CASIVTAGIYEQYF. In DNA form, the CDR3 reads TGTGCCAGCATAGTCACAGCGGGAATCTACGAGCAGTACTTC. J is TRBJ2-7 and V is TRBV2; 7 bases match TRBD2. There are 14 residues in the CDR3. In germline, CDR1 is SNHLY, CDR2 FYNNEI. V dropped 7 bases and J dropped 3; count of bases not matched to a gene: 9. Variable domain in full (rest from reference TRBV2 and TRBJ2-7): EPEVTQTPSHQVTQMGQEVILRCVPISNHLYFYWYRQILGQKVEFLVSFYNNEISEKSEIFDDQFSVERPDGSNFTLKIRSTKLEDSAMYFCASIVTAGIYEQYFGPGTRLTVT.

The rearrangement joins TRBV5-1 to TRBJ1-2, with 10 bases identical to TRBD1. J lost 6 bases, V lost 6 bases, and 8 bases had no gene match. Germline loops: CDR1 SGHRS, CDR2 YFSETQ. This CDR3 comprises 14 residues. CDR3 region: CASTLTGGADGYTF. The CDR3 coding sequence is TGCGCCAGCACCCTGACAGGGGGCGCCGATGGCTACACCTTC.

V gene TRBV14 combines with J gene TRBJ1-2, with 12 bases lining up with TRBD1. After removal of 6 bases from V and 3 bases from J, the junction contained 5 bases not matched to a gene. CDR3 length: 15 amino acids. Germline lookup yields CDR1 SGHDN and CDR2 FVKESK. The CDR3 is CASRPGQGAHYGYTF. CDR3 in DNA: TGTGCCAGCAGACCGGGACAGGGGGCCCACTATGGCTACACCTTC.

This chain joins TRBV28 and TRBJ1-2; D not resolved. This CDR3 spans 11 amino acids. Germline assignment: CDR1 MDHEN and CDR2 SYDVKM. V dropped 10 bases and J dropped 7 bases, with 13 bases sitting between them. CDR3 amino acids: CAITTAAGYTF. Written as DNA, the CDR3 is TGTGCCATTACAACAGCAGCTGGCTACACCTTC.